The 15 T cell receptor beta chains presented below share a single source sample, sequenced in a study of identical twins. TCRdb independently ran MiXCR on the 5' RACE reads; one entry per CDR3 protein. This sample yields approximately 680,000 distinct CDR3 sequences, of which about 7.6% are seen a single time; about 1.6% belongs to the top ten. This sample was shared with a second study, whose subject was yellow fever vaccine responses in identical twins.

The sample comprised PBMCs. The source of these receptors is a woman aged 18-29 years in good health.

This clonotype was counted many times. CDR3 nucleotides: TGTGCCAGCAGCCCCCCCGGAAGGAATGAGCAGTTCTTC. Protein product: CASSPPGRNEQFF. This chain uses TRBV9 with TRBJ2-1; D call uncertain. The CDR3 totals 13 residues. Looked up from germline, CDR1 is SGDLS and CDR2 is YYNGEE. Trimming took off 4 bases at V and 7 bases at J, with 12 bases between the two ends.

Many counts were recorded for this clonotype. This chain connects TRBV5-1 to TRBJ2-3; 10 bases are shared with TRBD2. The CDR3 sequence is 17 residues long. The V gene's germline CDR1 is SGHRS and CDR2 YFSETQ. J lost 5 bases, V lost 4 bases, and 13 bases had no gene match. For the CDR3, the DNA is TGCGCCAGCAGCATAGGCTTTAGCGGGGGGCCGGTAGATACGCAGTATTTT. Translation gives CASSIGFSGGPVDTQYF.

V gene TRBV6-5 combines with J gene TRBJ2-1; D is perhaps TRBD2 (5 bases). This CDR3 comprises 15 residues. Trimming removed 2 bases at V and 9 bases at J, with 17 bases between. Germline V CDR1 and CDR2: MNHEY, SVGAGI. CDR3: CASSYAPSPAGEQFF. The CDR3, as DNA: TGTGCCAGCAGTTACGCCCCCAGCCCGGCGGGTGAGCAGTTCTTC.

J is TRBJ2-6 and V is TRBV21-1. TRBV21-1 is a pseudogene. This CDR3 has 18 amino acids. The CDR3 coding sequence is TGTGCCAGCAGCAAAGTTGGGATCCCACGCTCTGGGGCCAACGTCCTGACTTTC. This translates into CASSKVGIPRSGANVLTF.

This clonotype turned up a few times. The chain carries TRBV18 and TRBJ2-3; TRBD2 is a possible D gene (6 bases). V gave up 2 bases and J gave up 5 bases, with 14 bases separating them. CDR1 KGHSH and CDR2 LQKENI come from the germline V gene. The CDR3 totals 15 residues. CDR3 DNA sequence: TGTGCCAGCTCACCAGCGGGACTTTGGGGAGATACGCAGTATTTT. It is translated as CASSPAGLWGDTQYF.

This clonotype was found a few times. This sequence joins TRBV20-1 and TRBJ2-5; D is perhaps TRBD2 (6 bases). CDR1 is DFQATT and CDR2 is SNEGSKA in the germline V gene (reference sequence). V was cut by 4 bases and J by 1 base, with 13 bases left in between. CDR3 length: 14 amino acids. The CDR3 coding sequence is TGCAGTGCTACAGCGGGTGGTATCCAAGAGACCCAGTACTTC. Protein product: CSATAGGIQETQYF.

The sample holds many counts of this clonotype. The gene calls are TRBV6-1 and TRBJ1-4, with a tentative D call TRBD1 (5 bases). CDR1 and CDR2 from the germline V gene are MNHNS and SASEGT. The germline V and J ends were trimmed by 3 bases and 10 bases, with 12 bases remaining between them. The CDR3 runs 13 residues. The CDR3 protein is CASSDGAFGKLFF. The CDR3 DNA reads TGTGCCAGCAGTGACGGGGCCTTTGGAAAACTGTTTTTT.

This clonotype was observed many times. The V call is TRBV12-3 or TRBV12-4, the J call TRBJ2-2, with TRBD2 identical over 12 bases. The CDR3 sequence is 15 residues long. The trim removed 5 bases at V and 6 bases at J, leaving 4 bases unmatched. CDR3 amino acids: CASSGGLAGSGELFF. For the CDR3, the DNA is TGTGCCAGCAGTGGAGGACTAGCGGGATCCGGGGAGCTGTTTTTT.

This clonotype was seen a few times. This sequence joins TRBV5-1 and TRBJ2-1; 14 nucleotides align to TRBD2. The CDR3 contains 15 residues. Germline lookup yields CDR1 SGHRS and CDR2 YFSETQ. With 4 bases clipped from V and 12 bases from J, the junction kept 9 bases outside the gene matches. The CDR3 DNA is TGCGCCAGCAGCGTCCGACTAGCGGGAGGGCCTGGGCAGTTCTTC. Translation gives CASSVRLAGGPGQFF.

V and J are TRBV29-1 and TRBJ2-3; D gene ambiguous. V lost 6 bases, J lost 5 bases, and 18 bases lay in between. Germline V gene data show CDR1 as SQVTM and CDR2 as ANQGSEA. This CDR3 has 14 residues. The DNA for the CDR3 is TGCAGCGTCGTCGGCACGTCAGGAAGAGATACGCAGTATTTT. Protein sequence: CSVVGTSGRDTQYF.

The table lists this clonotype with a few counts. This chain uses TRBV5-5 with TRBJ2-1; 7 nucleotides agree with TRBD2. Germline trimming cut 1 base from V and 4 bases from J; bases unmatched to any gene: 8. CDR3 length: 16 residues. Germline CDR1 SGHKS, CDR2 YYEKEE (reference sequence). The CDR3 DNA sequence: TGTGCCAGCAGCTTGTATGCTAGCGGAGGATACAATGAGCAGTTCTTC. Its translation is CASSLYASGGYNEQFF.

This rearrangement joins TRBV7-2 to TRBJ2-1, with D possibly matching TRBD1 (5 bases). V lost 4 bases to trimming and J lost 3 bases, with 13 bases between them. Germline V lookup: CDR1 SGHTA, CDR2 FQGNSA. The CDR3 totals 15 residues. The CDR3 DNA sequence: TGTGCCAGCAGCTCCCCCCAGGGTCGCTACAATGAGCAGTTCTTC. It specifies CASSSPQGRYNEQFF.

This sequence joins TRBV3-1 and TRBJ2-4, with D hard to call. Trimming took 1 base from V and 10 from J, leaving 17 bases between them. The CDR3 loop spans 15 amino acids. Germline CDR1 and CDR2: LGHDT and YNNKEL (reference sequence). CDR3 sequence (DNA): TGTGCCAGCAGCCAAGGAGTAGCCTCCCTTTTAATTCAGTACTTC. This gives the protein CASSQGVASLLIQYF.

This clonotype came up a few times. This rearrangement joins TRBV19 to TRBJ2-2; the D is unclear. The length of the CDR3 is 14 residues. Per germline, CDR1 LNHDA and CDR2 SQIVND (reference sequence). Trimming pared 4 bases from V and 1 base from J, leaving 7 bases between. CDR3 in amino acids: CASSTSLNTGELFF. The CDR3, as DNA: TGTGCCAGTAGTACTTCATTGAACACCGGGGAGCTGTTTTTT.

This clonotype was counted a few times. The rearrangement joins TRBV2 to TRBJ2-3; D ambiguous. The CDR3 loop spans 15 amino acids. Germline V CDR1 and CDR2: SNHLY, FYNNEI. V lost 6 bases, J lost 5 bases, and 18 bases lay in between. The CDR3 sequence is CASSTLEVAVDTQYF. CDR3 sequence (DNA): TGTGCCAGCAGCACCCTTGAAGTCGCGGTAGATACGCAGTATTTT.